Detailed here is one T cell receptor beta chain. This entry comes from a study of control samples from healthy donors and cancer patients. Trimming pared 3 bases from V and 3 bases from J, leaving 10 bases between. From germline, CDR1 is SGHNT and CDR2 YYREEE (reference sequence). This CDR3 has 13 amino acids. Generated by immunoSEQ multiplex PCR, the TCRdb table keeps only in-frame clones and is missing some. The sample has over 120,000 clones, more than 85% seen once; the top ten hold 3.2%. The V call is TRBV5-4, the J call TRBJ2-7; a weak D match, TRBD2 (6 bases). The material sequenced was blood. The receptor was derived from a man aged 30 to 39 in good health. CDR3 nucleotide sequence: TGTGCCAGCAGCTCCTGGGGAGGCTACGAGCAGTACTTC. Protein product: CASSSWGGYEQYF.